A selection of T cell receptor beta chains follows, all from one sample in a study of blood T cell repertoires in COVID-19. Only in-frame clones appear in the TCRdb table, and some are missing; sequencing was by immunoSEQ multiplex PCR. The table records 250,000 to 350,000 clones, 70% to 90% of them present only once. The sample was peripheral blood. Receptors were obtained from a human donor with COVID-19, enrolled during active disease. The donor label of this sample is uncertain. Both conserved end residues are part of each CDR3. Fields, in order: CDR3 length, D gene, clone size, J gene, V gene, CDR3 protein, CDR3 DNA. A D gene is named only where the DNA matches it firmly. The size entry is marked missing in some rows and otherwise reads once, few, many or a size class.

length: 12; D: TRBD2; size: .; J: TRBJ2-5; V: TRBV29-1; CDR3: CSLWTERGTQYF; DNA: TGCAGCCTGTGGACCGAGCGGGGGACCCAGTACTTC
length: 15; D: .; size: .; J: TRBJ2-1; V: TRBV18; CDR3: CASSPTSGTRNEQFF; DNA: TGTGCCAGCTCACCAACGAGCGGGACACGTAATGAGCAGTTCTTC
length: 13; D: .; size: .; J: TRBJ1-2; V: TRBV6-5; CDR3: CASSLQGSPGYTF; DNA: TGTGCCAGCAGCCTACAGGGATCTCCCGGCTACACCTTC
length: 13; D: .; size: .; J: TRBJ1-3; V: TRBV6-5; CDR3: CASSYSGENTIYF; DNA: TGTGCCAGCAGTTACTCGGGAGAAAACACCATATATTTT
length: 15; D: .; size: once; J: TRBJ1-3; V: TRBV11-3; CDR3: CASSRFTGTGNTIYF; DNA: TGTGCCAGCAGCCGATTTACAGGGACTGGAAACACCATATATTTT
length: 15; D: TRBD1; size: .; J: TRBJ1-3; V: TRBV6-5; CDR3: CASSPTGTALNTIYF; DNA: TGTGCCAGCAGTCCCACCGGGACAGCTTTAAACACCATATATTTT
length: 16; D: .; size: .; J: TRBJ1-3; V: TRBV6-5; CDR3: CASSYSGRTGGNTIYF; DNA: TGTGCCAGCAGTTACTCGGGCAGGACGGGGGGAAACACCATATATTTT
length: 14; D: .; size: .; J: TRBJ1-1; V: TRBV7-3; CDR3: CASSPSGRNTEAFF; DNA: TGTGCCAGCAGCCCCTCGGGGAGAAACACTGAAGCTTTCTTT
length: 14; D: .; size: .; J: TRBJ2-3; V: TRBV5-1; CDR3: CASSLESSTDTQYF; DNA: TGCGCCAGCTCACTCGAATCTAGCACAGATACGCAGTATTTT
length: 14; D: .; size: .; J: TRBJ2-5; V: TRBV2; CDR3: CASSEGGGGQTQYF; DNA: TGTGCCAGCAGTGAAGGGGGGGGCGGGCAGACCCAGTACTTC
length: 17; D: TRBD1; size: .; J: TRBJ2-5; V: TRBV5-1; CDR3: CASSYLRSGQGRETQYF; DNA: TGCGCCAGCAGCTATCTCCGGAGTGGACAGGGAAGAGAGACCCAGTACTTC
length: 15; D: TRBD2; size: .; J: TRBJ2-7; V: TRBV7-2; CDR3: CASSRTSGSPYEQYF; DNA: TGTGCCAGCAGCCGGACTAGCGGGTCACCCTACGAGCAGTACTTC
length: 15; D: .; size: .; J: TRBJ1-5; V: TRBV10-3; CDR3: CAISDRDMGNQPQHF; DNA: TGTGCCATCAGTGATCGGGACATGGGCAATCAGCCCCAGCATTTT
length: 14; D: .; size: .; J: TRBJ1-1; V: TRBV7-8; CDR3: CASSEDSTPTEAFF; DNA: TGTGCCAGCAGCGAGGACTCCACCCCCACTGAAGCTTTCTTT
length: 15; D: .; size: .; J: TRBJ1-6; V: TRBV5-1; CDR3: CASSLRQLDNSPLHF; DNA: TGCGCCAGCAGCTTACGACAGCTCGATAATTCACCCCTCCACTTT
length: 15; D: TRBD1; size: .; J: TRBJ1-2; V: TRBV14; CDR3: CASSPTRQGAGGYTF; DNA: TGTGCCAGCAGCCCCACCCGACAGGGGGCGGGTGGCTACACCTTC
length: 15; D: TRBD2; size: .; J: TRBJ2-7; V: TRBV9; CDR3: CASSVGLAETYEQYF; DNA: TGTGCCAGCAGCGTAGGACTAGCGGAGACCTACGAGCAGTACTTC
length: 14; D: .; size: .; J: TRBJ2-7; V: TRBV29-1; CDR3: CSVEGGRSSREQYF; DNA: TGCAGCGTTGAGGGAGGAAGATCCAGCAGGGAGCAGTACTTC
length: 15; D: .; size: .; J: TRBJ2-7; V: TRBV5-4; CDR3: CASSVLLQGSYEQYF; DNA: TGTGCCAGCAGCGTCCTCCTCCAGGGCTCCTACGAGCAGTACTTC
length: 13; D: TRBD2; size: .; J: TRBJ2-1; V: TRBV27; CDR3: CASSLSLAGEQFF; DNA: TGTGCCAGCAGTTTATCGTTAGCGGGGGAGCAGTTCTTC
length: 13; D: .; size: few; J: TRBJ2-1; V: TRBV5-1; CDR3: CASSLATDNEQFF; DNA: TGCGCCAGCAGCTTGGCCACGGACAATGAGCAGTTCTTC
length: 14; D: .; size: .; J: TRBJ2-5; V: TRBV21-1; CDR3: CASSGTGHQETQYF; DNA: TGTGCCAGCAGCGGGACAGGGCACCAAGAGACCCAGTACTTC
length: 15; D: TRBD1; size: .; J: TRBJ2-7; V: TRBV6-1; CDR3: CASSDSGTVSYEQYF; DNA: TGTGCCAGCAGTGATTCCGGGACAGTCTCCTACGAGCAGTACTTC
length: 13; D: TRBD2; size: .; J: TRBJ2-1; V: TRBV19; CDR3: CASSGRVYNEQFF; DNA: TGTGCCAGTAGCGGGAGGGTATACAATGAGCAGTTCTTC
length: 14; D: TRBD2; size: .; J: TRBJ2-5; V: TRBV6-2/TRBV6-3; CDR3: CASSGTSNQETQYF; DNA: TGTGCCAGCAGTGGGACTAGCAACCAAGAGACCCAGTACTTC
length: 15; D: .; size: .; J: TRBJ1-5; V: TRBV28; CDR3: CASSSGQYSNQPQHF; DNA: TGTGCCAGCAGTTCCGGACAGTATAGCAATCAGCCCCAGCATTTT
length: 15; D: .; size: .; J: TRBJ2-1; V: TRBV6-6; CDR3: CASSYTGSSYNEQFF; DNA: TGTGCCAGCAGTTACACCGGGAGCTCCTACAATGAGCAGTTCTTC
length: 14; D: .; size: .; J: TRBJ2-1; V: TRBV3-1/TRBV3-2; CDR3: CASSQPPEDNEQFF; DNA: TGTGCCAGCAGCCAACCCCCGGAGGACAATGAGCAGTTCTTC